This TCR beta chain was sequenced for a study of cytomegalovirus exposure and HLA in healthy donors. The trim removed 2 bases at V and 7 bases at J, leaving 17 bases unmatched. This CDR3 contains 18 residues. Germline V gives CDR1 SQVTM, CDR2 ANQGSEA. The donors were members of the validation cohort comprising approximately 120 subjects, separate from the approximately 710-subject first cohort. Here immunoSEQ multiplex PCR was the method, and the copy in TCRdb shows in-frame clones only, minus some. The data contain about 110,000 clones, nearly 97% of them singletons. Sequenced sample: PBMCs. This receptor was taken from a woman aged 18-29 years in good health and CMV-seronegative. The chain combines TRBV29-1 with TRBJ2-1, with 10 nucleotides matching TRBD2. As DNA, the CDR3 is TGCAGCGTTGAAAGTTGGGTAGCGGGGGGCCGTACAGGGAATGAGCAGTTCTTC. Its protein is CSVESWVAGGRTGNEQFF.